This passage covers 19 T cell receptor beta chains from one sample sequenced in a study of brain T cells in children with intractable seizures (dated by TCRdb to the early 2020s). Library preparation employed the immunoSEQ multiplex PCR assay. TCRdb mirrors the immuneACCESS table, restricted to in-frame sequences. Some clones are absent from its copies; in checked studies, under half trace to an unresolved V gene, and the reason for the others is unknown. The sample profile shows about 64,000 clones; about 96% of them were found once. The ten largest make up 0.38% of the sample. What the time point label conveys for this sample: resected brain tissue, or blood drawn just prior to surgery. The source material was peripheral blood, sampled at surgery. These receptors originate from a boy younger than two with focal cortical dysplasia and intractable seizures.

CDR3 nucleotide sequence: TGTGCCAGCAGTTACTCGCCGACCTACAATGAGCAGTTCTTC. It is translated as CASSYSPTYNEQFF. This chain joins TRBV6-5 and TRBJ2-1; D ambiguous. Germline loops: CDR1 MNHEY, CDR2 SVGAGI. V was pared by 0 bases and J by 2 bases, with 5 bases between. The CDR3 has 14 residues.

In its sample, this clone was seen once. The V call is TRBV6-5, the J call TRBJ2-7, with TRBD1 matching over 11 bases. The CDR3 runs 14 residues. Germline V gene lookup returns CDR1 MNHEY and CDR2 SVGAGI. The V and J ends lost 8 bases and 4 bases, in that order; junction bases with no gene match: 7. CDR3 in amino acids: CASARGQGGYEQYF. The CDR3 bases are TGTGCCAGCGCACGGGGACAGGGGGGGTACGAGCAGTACTTC.

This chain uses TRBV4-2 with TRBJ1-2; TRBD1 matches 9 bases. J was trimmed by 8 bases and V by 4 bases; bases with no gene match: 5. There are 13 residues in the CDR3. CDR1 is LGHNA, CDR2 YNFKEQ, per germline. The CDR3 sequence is CASSPNRGLGYTF. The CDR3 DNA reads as TGTGCCAGCAGCCCAAACAGGGGGCTCGGCTACACCTTC.

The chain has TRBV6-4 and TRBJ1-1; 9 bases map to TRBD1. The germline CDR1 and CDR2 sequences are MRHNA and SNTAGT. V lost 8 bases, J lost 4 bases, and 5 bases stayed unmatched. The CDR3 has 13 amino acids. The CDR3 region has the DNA TGTGCCAGCTCCAACAGGGGGCCCACTGAAGCTTTCTTT. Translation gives CASSNRGPTEAFF.

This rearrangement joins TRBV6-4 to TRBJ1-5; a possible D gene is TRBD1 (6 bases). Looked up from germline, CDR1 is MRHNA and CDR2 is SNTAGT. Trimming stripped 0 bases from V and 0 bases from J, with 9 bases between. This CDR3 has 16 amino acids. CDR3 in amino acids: CASSDSGGRSNQPQHF. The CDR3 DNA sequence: TGTGCCAGCAGTGACTCGGGGGGCCGTAGCAATCAGCCCCAGCATTTT.

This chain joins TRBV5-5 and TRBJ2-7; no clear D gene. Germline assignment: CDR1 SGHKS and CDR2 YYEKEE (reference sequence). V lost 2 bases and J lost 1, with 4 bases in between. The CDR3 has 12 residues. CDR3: CASSFESYEQYF. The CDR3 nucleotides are TGTGCCAGCAGCTTCGAATCCTACGAGCAGTACTTC.

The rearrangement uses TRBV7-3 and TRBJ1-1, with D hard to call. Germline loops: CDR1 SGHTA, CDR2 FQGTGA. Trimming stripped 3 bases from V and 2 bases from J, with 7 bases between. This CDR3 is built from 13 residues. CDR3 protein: CASSFGRNTEAFF. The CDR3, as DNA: TGTGCCAGCAGCTTCGGGAGAAACACTGAAGCTTTCTTT. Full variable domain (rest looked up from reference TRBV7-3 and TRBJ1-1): GAGVSQTPSNKVTEKGKYVELRCDPISGHTALYWYRQSLGQGPEFLIYFQGTGAADDSGLPNDRFFAVRPEGSVSTLKIQRTERGDSAVYLCASSFGRNTEAFFGQGTRLTVV.

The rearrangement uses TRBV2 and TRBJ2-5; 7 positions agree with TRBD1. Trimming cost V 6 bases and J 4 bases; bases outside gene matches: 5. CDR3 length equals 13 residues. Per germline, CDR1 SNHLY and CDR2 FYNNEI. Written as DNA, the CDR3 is TGTGCCAGCAGGGGGACAGAACTAGAGACCCAGTACTTC. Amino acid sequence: CASRGTELETQYF.

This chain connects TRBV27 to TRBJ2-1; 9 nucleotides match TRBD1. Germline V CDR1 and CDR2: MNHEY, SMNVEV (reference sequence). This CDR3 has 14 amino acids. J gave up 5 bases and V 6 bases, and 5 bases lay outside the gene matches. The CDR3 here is CASSSGQGDNEQFF. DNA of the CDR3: TGTGCCAGCAGCTCGGGACAGGGCGACAATGAGCAGTTCTTC.

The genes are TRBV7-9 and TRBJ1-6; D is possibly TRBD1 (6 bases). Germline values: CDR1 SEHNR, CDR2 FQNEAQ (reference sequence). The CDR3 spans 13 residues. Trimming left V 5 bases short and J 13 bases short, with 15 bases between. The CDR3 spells CASSPRGGGPLHF. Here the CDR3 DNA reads TGTGCCAGCAGCCCCCGGGGAGGGGGGCCCCTCCACTTT.

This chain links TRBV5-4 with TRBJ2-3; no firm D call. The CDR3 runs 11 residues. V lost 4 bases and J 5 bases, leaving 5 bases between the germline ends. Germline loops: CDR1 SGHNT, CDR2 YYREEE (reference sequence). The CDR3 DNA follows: TGTGCCAGCAGCCTAAAAGATACGCAGTATTTT. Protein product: CASSLKDTQYF.

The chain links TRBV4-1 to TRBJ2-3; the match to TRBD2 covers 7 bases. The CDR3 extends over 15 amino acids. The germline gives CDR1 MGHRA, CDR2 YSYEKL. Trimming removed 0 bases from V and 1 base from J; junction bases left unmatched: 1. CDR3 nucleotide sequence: TGCGCCAGCAGCCAAGATCTAGCGGGCACAGATACGCAGTATTTT. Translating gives CASSQDLAGTDTQYF.

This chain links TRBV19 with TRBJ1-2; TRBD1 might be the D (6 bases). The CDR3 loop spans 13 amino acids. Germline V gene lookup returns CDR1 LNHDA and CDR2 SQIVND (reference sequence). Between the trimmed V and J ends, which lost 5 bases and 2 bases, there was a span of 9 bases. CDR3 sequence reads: CASSPTGNYGYTF. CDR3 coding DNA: TGTGCCAGTAGTCCCACAGGGAACTATGGCTACACCTTC.

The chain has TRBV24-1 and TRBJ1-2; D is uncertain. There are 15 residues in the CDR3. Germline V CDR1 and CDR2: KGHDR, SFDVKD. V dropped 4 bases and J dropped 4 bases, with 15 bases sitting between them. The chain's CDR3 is CATSDQAARAYGYTF. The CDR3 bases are TGTGCCACCAGTGACCAAGCCGCCCGGGCCTATGGCTACACCTTC.

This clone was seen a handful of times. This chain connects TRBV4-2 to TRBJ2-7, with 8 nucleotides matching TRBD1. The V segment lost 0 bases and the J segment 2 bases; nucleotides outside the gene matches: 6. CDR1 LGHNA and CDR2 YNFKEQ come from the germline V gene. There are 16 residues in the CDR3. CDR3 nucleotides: TGTGCCAGCAGCCAAGATGCGGACAGGGTTCCCTACGAGCAGTACTTC. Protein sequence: CASSQDADRVPYEQYF.

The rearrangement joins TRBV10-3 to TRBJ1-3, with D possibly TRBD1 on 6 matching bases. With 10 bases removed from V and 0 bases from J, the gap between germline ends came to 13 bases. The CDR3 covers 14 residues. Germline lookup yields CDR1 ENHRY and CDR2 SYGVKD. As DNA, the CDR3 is TGTGCCACGAGCGACAGGCTCTCTGGAAACACCATATATTTT. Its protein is CATSDRLSGNTIYF.

In DNA, the CDR3 is TGTGCCAGCAGTTATAGGGGCACGTGGTATGGCTACACCTTC. Its translation is CASSYRGTWYGYTF. This chain uses TRBV6-5 with TRBJ1-2, with D possibly being TRBD1 (5 bases). The CDR3 contains 14 residues. The V gene's germline CDR1 is MNHEY and CDR2 SVGAGI. V was shortened by 3 bases and J by 5 bases, with 13 bases between the two germline ends.

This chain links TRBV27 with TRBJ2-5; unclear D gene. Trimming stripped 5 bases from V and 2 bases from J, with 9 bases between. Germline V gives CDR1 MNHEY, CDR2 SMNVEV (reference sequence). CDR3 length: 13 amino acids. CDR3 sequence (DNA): TGTGCCAGCAGTAACCGGGCACAAGAGACCCAGTACTTC. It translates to CASSNRAQETQYF.

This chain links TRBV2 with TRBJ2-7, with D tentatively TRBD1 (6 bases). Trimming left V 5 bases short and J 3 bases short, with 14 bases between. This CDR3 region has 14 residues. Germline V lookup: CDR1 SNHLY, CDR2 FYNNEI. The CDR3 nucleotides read TGTGCCAGCAGTAACACCAGGGGCGTCTACGAGCAGTACTTC. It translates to CASSNTRGVYEQYF.